Presented here are 17 T cell receptor beta chains from one specimen sequenced in a study of T cells after yellow fever vaccination. TCRdb re-analysed the 5' RACE reads in MiXCR, keeping a single row per CDR3 protein. The profile covers 200,000 to 300,000 distinct CDR3 sequences, with around 6.7% appearing a single time and around 1% taken by the ten largest. The input for sequencing was CD4+ T cells sorted from PBMCs, taken on the day of the yellow fever booster vaccination. The receptors were gathered from a man aged 25 to 40 who received the YFV17D yellow fever vaccine.

The chain carries TRBV20-1 and TRBJ1-1, with D hard to call. CDR1 is DFQATT, CDR2 SNEGSKA, per germline (reference sequence). This CDR3 contains 15 residues. This CDR3 is CSATLDGRQNTEAFF. The CDR3 coding sequence is TGCAGCGCCACCCTAGATGGACGCCAGAACACTGAAGCTTTCTTT.

There are many counts of this clonotype. This chain uses TRBV11-2 with TRBJ2-5; D is possibly TRBD1 (6 bases). Germline CDR1 SGHAT, CDR2 FQNNGV. Between the trimmed V and J ends, which lost 5 bases and 5 bases, there was a span of 12 bases. This CDR3 contains 13 residues. CDR3 region: CASSAGQRETQYF. As DNA, the CDR3 is TGTGCCAGCAGCGCAGGACAGAGGGAGACCCAGTACTTC.

This clonotype was recorded a few times. This rearrangement joins TRBV20-1 to TRBJ1-5; no clear D gene. V shed 4 bases and J shed 9 bases, with 10 bases lying between them. CDR1 is DFQATT and CDR2 is SNEGSKA in the germline V gene (reference sequence). The CDR3 runs to 11 residues. CDR3 sequence (DNA): TGCAGTGCTACCGAGGGATGGCCCCAGCATTTT. Its protein product is CSATEGWPQHF.

This clonotype was recorded a few times. This sequence joins TRBV12-3 or TRBV12-4 and TRBJ1-5, with TRBD1 identical over 9 bases. V lost 5 bases to trimming and J lost 6 bases; unmatched junction nucleotides: 8. This CDR3 contains 15 residues. The CDR3 DNA reads as TGTGCCAGCAGTCATAGGGGACAGGGACTTCAGCCCCAGCATTTT. Translating it yields CASSHRGQGLQPQHF.

This clonotype was seen a handful of times. The chain links TRBV5-4 to TRBJ2-6, with no clear D. CDR3 size: 14 residues. The germline V gene encodes CDR1 SGHNT and CDR2 YYREEE (reference sequence). V lost 5 bases to trimming and J lost 4 bases, with 10 bases between them. The CDR3 DNA is TGTGCCAGCAGGGTGGAATCAGGGGCCAACGTCCTGACTTTC. Translated: CASRVESGANVLTF.

The table lists this clonotype with a few counts. This sequence joins TRBV9 and TRBJ2-7, with 9 bases identical to TRBD2. Germline V gene sequence: CDR1 SGDLS, CDR2 YYNGEE. After removal of 1 base from V and 6 bases from J, the junction contained 8 bases not matched to a gene. The CDR3 length is 15 residues. Here the CDR3 DNA reads TGTGCCAGCAGCGTATCGATAAGCGGGGGGCTCGAGCAGTACTTC. This codes for CASSVSISGGLEQYF.

The rearrangement links TRBV4-3 to TRBJ2-1, with D unresolved. Trimming left V 1 base short and J 3 bases short, with 10 bases between. Germline V gene lookup returns CDR1 LGHNA and CDR2 YSLEER. The CDR3 contains 15 residues. The CDR3 nucleotides read TGCGCCAGCAGCCAAGTTTACAGCTTCTACAATGAGCAGTTCTTC. Residues: CASSQVYSFYNEQFF.

CDR3 sequence: CASSPGQGIYEQYF. For the CDR3, the DNA is TGTGCCAGCAGCCCGGGACAGGGCATCTACGAGCAGTACTTC. The rearrangement links TRBV5-6 to TRBJ2-7; 9 nucleotides line up with TRBD1. Trimming cost V 4 bases and J 3 bases; bases outside gene matches: 5. Germline V gene sequence: CDR1 SGHDT, CDR2 YYEEEE. The CDR3 contains 14 residues. The whole variable domain, remainder taken from reference TRBV5-6 and TRBJ2-7, is DAGVTQSPTHLIKTRGQQVTLRCSPKSGHDTVSWYQQALGQGPQFIFQYYEEEERQRGNFPDRFSGHQFPNYSSELNVNALLLGDSALYLCASSPGQGIYEQYFGPGTRLTVT.

This clonotype was picked up many times. The V and J genes are TRBV28 and TRBJ2-1; 12 nucleotides align to TRBD2. With V trimmed by 3 bases and J by 6 bases, 3 bases remained unmatched. This CDR3 is built from 15 residues. Germline assignment: CDR1 MDHEN and CDR2 SYDVKM. CDR3 DNA sequence: TGTGCCAGCAGTTTTGAGACTAGCGGGAGCAATGAGCAGTTCTTC. This gives the protein CASSFETSGSNEQFF.

This clonotype was recorded at least ten times. The chain couples TRBV27 to TRBJ2-5; TRBD2 is a possible D gene (5 bases). CDR3 length: 15 amino acids. From germline, CDR1 is MNHEY and CDR2 SMNVEV (reference sequence). Trimming took 4 bases from V and 1 from J, leaving 13 bases between them. Written as DNA, the CDR3 is TGTGCCAGCAGTTCCGGGGTCGTCGGCCAAGAGACCCAGTACTTC. Translated, it gives CASSSGVVGQETQYF.

In its sample, this clonotype was seen a few times. The chain employs TRBV6-1 and TRBJ2-7; D possibly matches TRBD1 or TRBD2 (5 bases each). Trimming cost V 6 bases and J 4 bases, with 19 bases left between them. The germline V gene encodes CDR1 MNHNS and CDR2 SASEGT. The length of the CDR3 is 15 residues. CDR3 amino acids: CASRATRGASYEQYF. As DNA, the CDR3 is TGTGCCAGCAGAGCCACGAGGGGCGCGTCGTACGAGCAGTACTTC.

At least ten counts were recorded for this clonotype. V gene TRBV6-1 combines with J gene TRBJ2-5; D is uncertain. The CDR3 has 14 residues. The germline gives CDR1 MNHNS, CDR2 SASEGT. V was cut by 10 bases and J by 13 bases, with 28 bases left in between. The CDR3 is CATGWGGTSKMGYF. The CDR3 region has the DNA TGTGCCACCGGCTGGGGTGGCACCTCCAAGATGGGGTACTTC.

The table lists this clonotype with many counts. V is TRBV7-9 and J is TRBJ2-7; 10 bases map to TRBD1. V was pared by 4 bases and J by 8 bases, with 8 bases of the junction left unmatched. Germline V lookup: CDR1 SEHNR, CDR2 FQNEAQ (reference sequence). This CDR3 is built from 14 residues. The CDR3 coding sequence is TGTGCCAGCAGCTCCGGGACAGGGGTTAGTAAGCAGTACTTC. Its protein product is CASSSGTGVSKQYF.

This clonotype was counted a few times. This chain joins TRBV20-1 and TRBJ2-7; 7 bases are shared with TRBD2. The CDR3 has 15 residues. V lost 3 bases and J lost 2; bases outside the gene matches: 10. CDR1 DFQATT and CDR2 SNEGSKA come from the germline V gene (reference sequence). The CDR3 DNA is TGCAGTGCTAGCAATGGAGCGGGATCCACCTACGAGCAGTACTTC. This encodes CSASNGAGSTYEQYF.

The sample holds a few counts of this clonotype. The V and J genes are TRBV7-9 and TRBJ2-7; 9 bases fit TRBD2. Germline CDR1 is SEHNR and CDR2 is FQNEAQ (reference sequence). J gave up 5 bases and V 3 bases, and 11 bases lay outside the gene matches. The CDR3 length is 16 residues. The CDR3 loop is CASSFPGASGIHEQYF. The CDR3 nucleotides read TGTGCCAGCAGCTTCCCCGGGGCTAGCGGGATTCACGAGCAGTACTTC.

This clonotype was counted a few times. The chain joins TRBV6-5 to TRBJ2-1; D is uncertain. The CDR3 runs 16 residues. Looked up from germline, CDR1 is MNHEY and CDR2 is SVGAGI. Trimming removed 3 bases at V and 0 bases at J, with 12 bases between. The CDR3 nucleotides are TGTGCCAGCAGTTATTGGACCGGGTCCTCCTACAATGAGCAGTTCTTC. It specifies CASSYWTGSSYNEQFF.

This clonotype was detected ten times or more. The chain combines TRBV20-1 with TRBJ2-7, with D perhaps TRBD1 or TRBD2 (5 bases each). From germline, CDR1 is DFQATT and CDR2 SNEGSKA (reference sequence). This CDR3 comprises 18 residues. Deletions cut 0 bases from V and 2 bases from J, with 23 bases between. CDR3 residues: CSARDLRGGAESTYEQYF. The DNA for the CDR3 is TGCAGTGCTAGAGATCTGAGGGGCGGTGCGGAGAGCACCTACGAGCAGTACTTC.